This section outlines one T cell receptor (beta chain) sequence together with its context. The data belong to a study of blood T cell repertoires in COVID-19. Across the whole study: Acute and convalescent COVID-19 samples came from the United States, Italy and Spain. The cDNA or gDNA used as material had been derived from T cells, B-cell-depleted T cells, or PBMCs.

Seattle's enrolled individuals joined amid active infection and were then monitored longitudinally. As processed by the authors: Researchers report that nucleated cell counts were estimated from reference gene primer amplification. Here immunoSEQ multiplex PCR was the method, and the copy in TCRdb shows in-frame clones only, minus some. For V, J and clone size, that table is used; D and trimming come from the DNA. The table shows approximately 150,000 clones, with roughly 93% occurring only once. Germline V gene lookup returns CDR1 GTSNPN and CDR2 SVGIG (reference sequence). The CDR3 runs to 15 residues. V was clipped by 2 bases and J by 10 bases; unmatched bases: 6.

The rearrangement uses TRBV30 and TRBJ1-6; 12 nucleotides match TRBD1. The sequence was obtained from a man aged 18 to 30 with COVID-19, enrolled during active disease. The sequencing input was peripheral blood. The CDR3 DNA is TGTGCCTGGAGTTCGCGGGACAGGGGGCGGTCACCCCTCCACTTT. Its translation: CAWSSRDRGRSPLHF.